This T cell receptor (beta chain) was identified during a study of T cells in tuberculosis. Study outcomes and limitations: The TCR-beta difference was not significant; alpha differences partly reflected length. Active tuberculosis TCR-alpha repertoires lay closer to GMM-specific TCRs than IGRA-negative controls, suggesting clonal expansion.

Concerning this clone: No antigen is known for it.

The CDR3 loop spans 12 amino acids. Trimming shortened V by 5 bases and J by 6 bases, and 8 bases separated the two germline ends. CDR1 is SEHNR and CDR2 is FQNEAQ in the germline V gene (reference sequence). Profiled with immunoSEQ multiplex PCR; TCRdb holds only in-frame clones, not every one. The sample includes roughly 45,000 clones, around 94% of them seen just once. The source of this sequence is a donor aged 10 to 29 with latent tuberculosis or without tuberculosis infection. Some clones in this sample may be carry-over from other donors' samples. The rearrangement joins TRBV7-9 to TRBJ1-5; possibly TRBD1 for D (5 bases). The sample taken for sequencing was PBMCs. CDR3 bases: TGTGCCAGCAGCCCGGGGGGTCAGCCCCAGCATTTT. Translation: CASSPGGQPQHF.